This entry lists 29 T cell receptor beta chains sequenced from one sample in a study of beta chain features in type 1 diabetes (dated by TCRdb to between 2017 and 2018). The paper as a whole reports these results and caveats: Type 1 diabetes patients showed a moderate but significant shortening of TCRB CDR3 length in all four CD4+ subsets.

Receptors were amplified or captured by the immunoSEQ multiplex PCR assay. The entire amount of isolated RNA was reverse transcribed using the High Capacity cDNA Reverse Transcription Kit, so the sequenced TCRB transcripts were expressed ones. As stored in TCRdb, this immuneACCESS dataset retains in-frame rearrangements with V and J assigned. A fraction of the clones does not appear; measured against another copy, unresolved V genes explain less than half of the discrepancy, and the remainder lacks a known reason. The sample contains 350,000 to 400,000 clones, about 12% of them found a single time. The ten largest clones represent 0.0095% to 0.012% of the sample. Their recognized antigens are unknown. The sample was naive CD4+ T cells from blood. Interpreted using the paper, the cell subset or site label stands for: true naive CD4+ T cells. The source is a woman under 30 with type 1 diabetes.

The gene calls are TRBV28 and TRBJ2-1, with TRBD2 matching 8 bases. Trimming took 4 bases from V and 8 from J; bases not matched to a gene: 13. The CDR3 covers 16 residues. Germline lookup yields CDR1 MDHEN and CDR2 SYDVKM. The CDR3 here is CASSSLGSGKVYEQFF. Here the CDR3 DNA reads TGTGCCAGCAGTTCGTTAGGTAGCGGGAAAGTTTATGAGCAGTTCTTC.

The chain carries TRBV6-6 and TRBJ1-1, with D perhaps matching TRBD1 (5 bases). V was cut by 8 bases and J by 3 bases, with 16 bases left in between. The CDR3 is made up of 14 amino acids. CDR1 and CDR2 from the germline V gene are MNHNY and SVGAGI (reference sequence). The CDR3 nucleotides are TGTGCCAGCCGCCCCGGGACTGGTTACACTGAAGCTTTCTTT. It specifies CASRPGTGYTEAFF.

The chain has TRBV27 and TRBJ1-4, with D perhaps matching TRBD1 (5 bases). Germline V gene lookup returns CDR1 MNHEY and CDR2 SMNVEV (reference sequence). The V and J ends lost 3 bases and 8 bases respectively, with 16 bases between them. The CDR3 runs to 15 residues. The CDR3 loop is CASSFRQGSIEKLFF. The CDR3 bases are TGTGCCAGCAGTTTCCGCCAGGGCTCCATCGAAAAACTGTTTTTT. Full variable domain (rest looked up from reference TRBV27 and TRBJ1-4): EAQVTQNPRYLITVTGKKLTVTCSQNMNHEYMSWYRQDPGLGLRQIYYSMNVEVTDKGDVPEGYKVSRKEKRNFPLILESPSPNQTSLYFCASSFRQGSIEKLFFGSGTQLSVL.

The chain couples TRBV25-1 to TRBJ1-2; the D gene is possibly TRBD1 (5 bases). This CDR3 comprises 13 residues. Germline V gene sequence: CDR1 MGHDK, CDR2 SYGVNS. Trimming took 4 bases from V and 2 from J, leaving 8 bases between them. The DNA of the CDR3 is TGTGCCAGCAGTGTGGGGCAGAACTATGGCTACACCTTC. It translates to CASSVGQNYGYTF.

This clone came up a few times. V is TRBV7-2 and J is TRBJ2-2; D remains unclear. Germline-derived CDR1 and CDR2 are SGHTA and FQGNSA. The CDR3 runs 17 residues. V was cut by 0 bases and J by 6 bases, with 17 bases left in between. CDR3 sequence: CASSLALFVLRPGELFF. The CDR3, as DNA: TGTGCCAGCAGCTTAGCCCTCTTTGTTCTGCGTCCCGGGGAGCTGTTTTTT.

This clone was counted between two and nine times. This chain uses TRBV5-1 with TRBJ2-7; D remains ambiguous. CDR1 and CDR2 from the germline V gene are SGHRS and YFSETQ. Trimming pared 0 bases from V and 3 bases from J, leaving 10 bases between. There are 14 residues in the CDR3. For the CDR3, the DNA is TGCGCCAGCAGCTTGGCCGGAGCCGGCTACGAGCAGTACTTC. Amino acid sequence: CASSLAGAGYEQYF.

V and J are TRBV29-1 and TRBJ1-4; 11 nucleotides match TRBD1. Germline CDR1 reads SQVTM; CDR2 reads ANQGSEA. J gave up 8 bases and V 7 bases, and 6 bases lay outside the gene matches. The CDR3 spans 13 residues. The DNA of the CDR3 is TGCAGCGCGGGGGACAGGGGGATAGAAAAACTGTTTTTT. The encoded protein is CSAGDRGIEKLFF. The full variable domain, completed using reference TRBV29-1 and TRBJ1-4, is SAVISQKPSRDICQRGTSLTIQCQVDSQVTMMFWYRQQPGQSLTLIATANQGSEATYESGFVIDKFPISRPNLTFSTLTVSNMSPEDSSIYLCSAGDRGIEKLFFGSGTQLSVL.

This chain links TRBV6-5 with TRBJ1-2; D might be TRBD1 (6 bases). Trimming took 4 bases from V and 2 from J, leaving 14 bases between them. The CDR3 spans 15 residues. Germline V lookup: CDR1 MNHEY, CDR2 SVGAGI. CDR3 in DNA: TGTGCCAGCAGTTTAGTCGTAGGGACAAACTATGGCTACACCTTC. Its translation is CASSLVVGTNYGYTF.

The V and J genes are TRBV10-3 and TRBJ2-3, with 7 bases fitting TRBD2. CDR3 size: 12 residues. With 8 bases clipped from V and 6 bases from J, the junction kept 5 bases outside the gene matches. Germline CDR1 ENHRY, CDR2 SYGVKD. CDR3 DNA sequence: TGTGCCATCCGGACTAGTGCGGATACGCAGTATTTT. Its translation: CAIRTSADTQYF.

The chain recombines TRBV7-6 with TRBJ2-3; D is unresolved. Germline V gives CDR1 SGHVS, CDR2 FNYEAQ. The germline V and J ends were trimmed by 4 bases and 4 bases, with 9 bases remaining between them. There are 13 residues in the CDR3. In DNA form, the CDR3 reads TGTGCCAGCAGCTCCGGTGTGGCAGATACGCAGTATTTT. Its protein is CASSSGVADTQYF.

This clone was picked up a small number of times. The CDR3 DNA reads TGTGCCAGCAGCTTACGCGGGGCCGTATGGTTCTTC. This encodes CASSLRGAVWFF. The genes are TRBV7-8 and TRBJ2-1; D is perhaps TRBD2 (6 bases). Germline V CDR1 and CDR2: SGHVS, FQNEAQ. Trimming pared 2 bases from V and 15 bases from J, leaving 14 bases between. The length of the CDR3 is 12 residues.

The CDR3 region is CASSSDSGYEQYF. In DNA form, the CDR3 reads TGTGCCAGCAGTTCCGATAGCGGTTACGAGCAGTACTTC. This chain connects TRBV6-5 to TRBJ2-7, with a weak D call TRBD2 (6 bases). The CDR3 has 13 residues. CDR1 is MNHEY, CDR2 SVGAGI, per germline. With 4 bases removed from V and 4 bases from J, the gap between germline ends came to 11 bases.

The chain combines TRBV11-2 with TRBJ2-3; tentative D call: TRBD1 (5 bases). The length of the CDR3 is 17 residues. Germline V gives CDR1 SGHAT, CDR2 FQNNGV. The V gene lost 7 bases and the J gene lost 0 bases, with 20 bases spanning the gap. CDR3 protein: CASTRLTKTVSTDTQYF. In DNA form, the CDR3 reads TGTGCCAGCACCCGATTAACAAAGACAGTAAGCACAGATACGCAGTATTTT.

This chain links TRBV4-3 with TRBJ2-5; D possibly corresponds to TRBD1 (5 bases). V was cut by 0 bases and J by 5 bases, with 10 bases left in between. The germline V gene encodes CDR1 LGHNA and CDR2 YSLEER. The CDR3 totals 14 residues. The CDR3, as DNA: TGCGCCAGCAGCCAAGATTCATCAGGGGAGACCCAGTACTTC. Its translation: CASSQDSSGETQYF.

The count of this clone is one. The V gene is TRBV5-1, the J gene TRBJ1-2; D not certain. The V and J ends lost 3 bases and 7 bases respectively, with 19 bases between them. The CDR3 extends over 15 amino acids. Germline values: CDR1 SGHRS, CDR2 YFSETQ. CDR3 loop: CASSSYRTDKAGYTF. The CDR3 nucleotides read TGCGCCAGCAGCTCCTACCGAACTGACAAGGCTGGCTACACCTTC.

V gene TRBV14 combines with J gene TRBJ2-7; 9 nucleotides agree with TRBD1. The CDR3 is 13 amino acids. Germline V lookup: CDR1 SGHDN, CDR2 FVKESK. Losses at the gene ends were 4 bases for V and 7 bases for J; bases not matched to a gene: 5. The CDR3 DNA reads as TGTGCCAGCAGCCTCGGGACAGGGCTTGAGCAGTACTTC. Translated, it gives CASSLGTGLEQYF.

This clone was seen a few times. The chain recombines TRBV19 with TRBJ2-7; possibly TRBD1 for D (6 bases). The CDR3 runs to 14 residues. The V gene lost 3 bases and the J gene lost 2 bases, with 11 bases spanning the gap. Germline V gives CDR1 LNHDA, CDR2 SQIVND (reference sequence). CDR3 loop: CASSIVTGAYEQYF. DNA of the CDR3: TGTGCCAGTAGTATCGTGACAGGTGCCTACGAGCAGTACTTC.

This clone was recorded a few times. The chain has TRBV14 and TRBJ1-2; 7 positions agree with TRBD1. J was trimmed by 1 base and V by 0 bases; bases with no gene match: 2. The CDR3 runs 15 residues. The V gene's germline CDR1 is SGHDN and CDR2 FVKESK. As DNA, the CDR3 is TGTGCCAGCAGCCAAGAGGGGACAGATAACTATGGCTACACCTTC. Its protein product is CASSQEGTDNYGYTF. The full variable domain, completed using reference TRBV14 and TRBJ1-2, is EAGVTQFPSHSVIEKGQTVTLRCDPISGHDNLYWYRRVMGKEIKFLLHFVKESKQDESGMPNNRFLAERTGGTYSTLKVQPAELEDSGVYFCASSQEGTDNYGYTFGSGTRLTVV.

The chain combines TRBV7-2 with TRBJ1-2; 9 bases map to TRBD1. The CDR3 length is 14 residues. The ends lost 5 bases at V and 5 bases at J; junction bases unmatched: 6. Per the germline V gene, CDR1 is SGHTA and CDR2 is FQGNSA. Here the CDR3 DNA reads TGTGCCAGCAGCCTAAGACAGGGGGGTTATGGCTACACCTTC. Translating it yields CASSLRQGGYGYTF.

The V and J genes are TRBV10-3 and TRBJ1-6; 8 bases match TRBD1. CDR3 length: 15 residues. The germline V gene has CDR1 ENHRY and CDR2 SYGVKD. J lost 5 bases, V lost 5 bases, and 5 bases had no gene match. The CDR3 protein is CAISPMDRDNSPLHF. CDR3 DNA: TGTGCCATCAGTCCCATGGACAGGGATAATTCACCCCTCCACTTT.

The rearrangement joins TRBV4-3 to TRBJ2-7; D unresolved. Germline V CDR1 and CDR2: LGHNA, YSLEER. Trimming shortened V by 0 bases and J by 0 bases, and 15 bases separated the two germline ends. The length of the CDR3 is 17 residues. CDR3 sequence (DNA): TGCGCCAGCAGCCAAGACTCCCGCCATACCAGCTCCTACGAGCAGTACTTC. This codes for CASSQDSRHTSSYEQYF.

The chain couples TRBV11-2 to TRBJ2-3; D might be TRBD1 (7 bases). The germline V gene has CDR1 SGHAT and CDR2 FQNNGV. This CDR3 is built from 13 residues. Trimming left V 5 bases short and J 6 bases short, with 12 bases between. The CDR3 sequence is CASSTPGGDTQYF. CDR3 DNA: TGTGCCAGCAGCACCCCAGGGGGGGATACGCAGTATTTT.

The V call is TRBV5-1, the J call TRBJ1-2; 7 bases agree with TRBD1. Germline trimming cut 5 bases from V and 8 bases from J; bases unmatched to any gene: 9. The CDR3 is 13 amino acids. Germline-derived CDR1 and CDR2 are SGHRS and YFSETQ. CDR3 DNA: TGCGCCAGCAGATCACCTGGGACAGACGGCTACACCTTC. It yields the protein CASRSPGTDGYTF.

In this sample, this clone turned up a few times. This chain joins TRBV15 and TRBJ1-1, with D tentatively TRBD1 (5 bases). The germline V gene encodes CDR1 LNHNV and CDR2 YYDKDF (reference sequence). Trimming took 2 bases from V and 4 from J, leaving 14 bases between them. The CDR3 totals 15 residues. The CDR3 region has the DNA TGTGCCACCAGCAGATCCGGGGGTCTGAGCACTGAAGCTTTCTTT. It encodes CATSRSGGLSTEAFF.

This clone was seen a handful of times. The chain carries TRBV19 and TRBJ2-7; 7 bases align to TRBD2. This CDR3 comprises 13 residues. Trimming at V came to 6 bases and at J to 2 bases, leaving 4 bases not matched to a gene. Germline CDR1 reads LNHDA; CDR2 reads SQIVND (reference sequence). The CDR3 nucleotides are TGTGCCAGTAGGCAAGCGGGAACCTACGAGCAGTACTTC. It translates to CASRQAGTYEQYF. The complete variable domain, with remaining parts taken from reference TRBV19 and TRBJ2-7, reads DGGITQSPKYLFRKEGQNVTLSCEQNLNHDAMYWYRQDPGQGLRLIYYSQIVNDFQKGDIAEGYSVSREKKESFPLTVTSAQKNPTAFYLCASRQAGTYEQYFGPGTRLTVT.

This clone came up a few times. In nucleotides, the CDR3 is TGTGCCAGCAGGGAGCGCACAGATACGCAGTATTTT. This sequence encodes CASRERTDTQYF. This rearrangement joins TRBV6-1 to TRBJ2-3; no definite D call. The V and J ends lost 6 bases and 1 base respectively, with 5 bases between them. The germline V gene has CDR1 MNHNS and CDR2 SASEGT. CDR3 length: 12 amino acids.

The genes are TRBV5-4 and TRBJ1-4; D perhaps matches TRBD1 (5 bases). The CDR3 is 15 residues long. Trimming cost V 4 bases and J 2 bases, with 12 bases left between them. Germline CDR1 is SGHNT and CDR2 is YYREEE (reference sequence). CDR3 amino acids: CASSGSGVTNEKLFF. CDR3 nucleotides: TGTGCCAGCAGCGGGTCGGGGGTTACTAATGAAAAACTGTTTTTT.

V is TRBV18 and J is TRBJ2-7; 8 bases align to TRBD1. The length of the CDR3 is 12 residues. J gave up 4 bases and V 4 bases, and 0 bases lay outside the gene matches. Germline CDR1 is KGHSH and CDR2 is LQKENI. CDR3 residues: CASSRTGYEQYF. CDR3 nucleotide sequence: TGTGCCAGCTCACGGACAGGGTACGAGCAGTACTTC. Variable domain in full (rest from reference TRBV18 and TRBJ2-7): NAGVMQNPRHLVRRRGQEARLRCSPMKGHSHVYWYRQLPEEGLKFMVYLQKENIIDESGMPKERFSAEFPKEGPSILRIQQVVRGDSAAYFCASSRTGYEQYFGPGTRLTVT.

The rearrangement uses TRBV5-6 and TRBJ2-2; 13 nucleotides align to TRBD2. The CDR3 has 18 amino acids. Germline V gene data show CDR1 as SGHDT and CDR2 as YYEEEE. J was trimmed by 3 bases and V by 4 bases; bases with no gene match: 9. The CDR3 DNA sequence: TGTGCCAGCAGCCCACCACCGGGACTAGCGGGACACACCGGGGAGCTGTTTTTT. Translated: CASSPPPGLAGHTGELFF. Full variable domain (remainder filled in from reference TRBV5-6 and TRBJ2-2): DAGVTQSPTHLIKTRGQQVTLRCSPKSGHDTVSWYQQALGQGPQFIFQYYEEEERQRGNFPDRFSGHQFPNYSSELNVNALLLGDSALYLCASSPPPGLAGHTGELFFGEGSRLTVL.